This T cell receptor beta chain stems from a study of vaccination effects on CD4 cells after COVID-19. The CDR3 contains 14 residues. From germline, CDR1 is MGHRA and CDR2 YSYEKL. J was trimmed by 5 bases and V by 7 bases; bases with no gene match: 9. CD4+ T cells were isolated after less than 12 days of culture. On this clone itself: Its matching antigen is unknown.

The data were produced by immunoSEQ multiplex PCR, yet TCRdb's version contains in-frame clones alone and is incomplete. The sample holds about 28,000 clones, more than 55% seen once. The chain couples TRBV4-1 to TRBJ1-1, with TRBD1 matching 8 bases. This clonotype was obtained from a human donor who received a COVID-19 vaccine. Sequencing was performed on CD4+ T cells from PBMCs cultured without peptide, taken before COVID-19 vaccination. The CDR3 coding sequence is TGCGCCAGCAAACAGGGGGTTTTGGAGACTGAAGCTTTCTTT. Encoded protein: CASKQGVLETEAFF.